The 11 T cell receptor beta chains below come from one sample, sequenced in a study of T cell responses to AZD1222 COVID-19 vaccine. This table comes from immunoSEQ multiplex PCR, and its TCRdb copy is limited to in-frame clones, with some not included. The sample contains roughly 80,000 clones, approximately 90% of which appear only once. The starting material was peripheral blood, obtained on day 0 of AZD1222 vaccination. These TCRs come from an adult in good health.

This chain links TRBV7-8 with TRBJ1-4; D is uncertain. Germline loops: CDR1 SGHVS, CDR2 FQNEAQ. Deletions cut 5 bases from V and 7 bases from J, with 11 bases between. The CDR3 sequence is 13 residues long. The CDR3 nucleotides are TGTGCCAGCAGCCCCCAAGCTGGTGAAAAACTGTTTTTT. Its translation: CASSPQAGEKLFF.

This clone was observed a single time. CDR3 region: CASSEYNRVNTEAFF. The CDR3 DNA reads TGTGCCAGCAGTGAATATAACAGGGTGAACACTGAAGCTTTCTTT. The J gene is TRBJ1-1, the V gene TRBV25-1, with TRBD1 as a possible D gene (6 bases). Deletions cut 0 bases from V and 0 bases from J, with 8 bases between. There are 15 residues in the CDR3. CDR1 is MGHDK, CDR2 SYGVNS, per germline.

The rearrangement links TRBV7-9 to TRBJ1-3, with 8 nucleotides matching TRBD1. The ends lost 6 bases at V and 4 bases at J; junction bases unmatched: 5. The CDR3 has 14 amino acids. CDR1 and CDR2 (germline): SEHNR, FQNEAQ (reference sequence). This chain's CDR3 is CASRLDREGNTIYF. The CDR3 DNA sequence: TGTGCCAGCAGATTGGACAGGGAGGGAAACACCATATATTTT.

The J gene is TRBJ1-1, the V gene TRBV6-5; D uncertain. The CDR3 has 11 amino acids. From germline, CDR1 is MNHEY and CDR2 SVGAGI. The V end was cut by 7 bases, the J end by 0 bases, with 3 bases between. The CDR3 nucleotides are TGTGCCAGCACCATGAACACTGAAGCTTTCTTT. This translates into CASTMNTEAFF.

The gene calls are TRBV3-1 (or the pseudogene TRBV3-2) and TRBJ1-5; D remains unclear. Germline lookup yields CDR1 LGHDT and CDR2 YNNKEL (reference sequence). The CDR3 is 12 amino acids. V shed 3 bases and J shed 3 bases, with 3 bases lying between them. CDR3 region: CASSHANQPQHF. The CDR3 DNA is TGTGCCAGCAGCCATGCCAATCAGCCCCAGCATTTT.

The chain is built from TRBV30 and TRBJ1-2; D not resolved. V was shortened by 0 bases and J by 7 bases, with 9 bases between the two germline ends. The germline gives CDR1 GTSNPN, CDR2 SVGIG (reference sequence). The CDR3 spans 12 residues. CDR3 region: CAWSVLRFGYTF. The CDR3 DNA reads as TGTGCCTGGAGTGTACTCAGGTTTGGCTACACCTTC. Based on the CDR3 plus reference TRBV30 and TRBJ1-2, the full variable domain is SQTIHQWPATLVQPVGSPLSLECTVEGTSNPNLYWYRQAAGRGLQLLFYSVGIGQISSEVPQNLSASRPQDRQFILSSKKLLLSDSGFYLCAWSVLRFGYTFGSGTRLTVV.

This sequence joins TRBV11-3 and TRBJ2-2; 7 bases fit TRBD2. Looked up from germline, CDR1 is SGHNT and CDR2 is YENEEA. The V segment lost 2 bases and the J segment 7 bases; nucleotides outside the gene matches: 7. The CDR3 totals 15 residues. The CDR3 DNA sequence: TGTGCCAGCAGCTTACGCGGGGGTAGGGACGGGGAGCTGTTTTTT. Its protein is CASSLRGGRDGELFF.

This clone was seen a handful of times. The chain joins TRBV7-9 to TRBJ1-4; D is ambiguous. V dropped 3 bases and J dropped 4 bases, with 9 bases sitting between them. Germline CDR1 SEHNR, CDR2 FQNEAQ (reference sequence). CDR3 size: 14 residues. CDR3 residues: CASSFSRSNEKLFF. The CDR3 region has the DNA TGTGCCAGCAGCTTCAGCAGAAGTAATGAAAAACTGTTTTTT.

The rearrangement uses TRBV5-1 and TRBJ2-2, with D unresolved. This CDR3 spans 13 amino acids. Trimming pared 7 bases from V and 2 bases from J, leaving 9 bases between. Germline V CDR1 and CDR2: SGHRS, YFSETQ. CDR3 in amino acids: CASGEPNTGELFF. The CDR3 DNA is TGCGCCAGCGGAGAGCCTAACACCGGGGAGCTGTTTTTT. The full variable domain, completed using reference TRBV5-1 and TRBJ2-2, is KAGVTQTPRYLIKTRGQQVTLSCSPISGHRSVSWYQQTPGQGLQFLFEYFSETQRNKGNFPGRFSGRQFSNSRSEMNVSTLELGDSALYLCASGEPNTGELFFGEGSRLTVL.

This rearrangement joins TRBV4-1 to TRBJ1-1; D is unresolved. The CDR3 runs to 14 residues. Trimming took off 0 bases at V and 5 bases at J, with 10 bases between the two ends. Per germline, CDR1 MGHRA and CDR2 YSYEKL. The CDR3 DNA reads TGCGCCAGCAGCCAAGAGCGAAGGGAGACTGAAGCTTTCTTT. Translation gives CASSQERRETEAFF.

This rearrangement joins TRBV6-1 to TRBJ1-2, with TRBD1 matching over 9 bases. J lost 6 bases, V lost 2 bases, and 4 bases had no gene match. This CDR3 region has 14 residues. The germline V gene has CDR1 MNHNS and CDR2 SASEGT. The CDR3 nucleotides are TGTGCCAGCAGTGAAACAGGGGGCCTCAATGGCTACACCTTC. This encodes CASSETGGLNGYTF.